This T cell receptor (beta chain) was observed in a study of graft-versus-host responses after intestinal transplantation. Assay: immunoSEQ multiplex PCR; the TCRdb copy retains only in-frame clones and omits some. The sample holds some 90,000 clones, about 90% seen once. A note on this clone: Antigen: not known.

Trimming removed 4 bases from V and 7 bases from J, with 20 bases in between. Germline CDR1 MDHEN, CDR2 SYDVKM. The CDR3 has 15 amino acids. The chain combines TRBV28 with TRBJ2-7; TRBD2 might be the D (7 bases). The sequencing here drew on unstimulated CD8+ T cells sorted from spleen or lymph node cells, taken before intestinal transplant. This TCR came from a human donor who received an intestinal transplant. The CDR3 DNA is TGTGCCAGCAGTTCTGTGCAGGGGAGGGGGGGGGAGCAGTACTTC. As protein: CASSSVQGRGGEQYF.